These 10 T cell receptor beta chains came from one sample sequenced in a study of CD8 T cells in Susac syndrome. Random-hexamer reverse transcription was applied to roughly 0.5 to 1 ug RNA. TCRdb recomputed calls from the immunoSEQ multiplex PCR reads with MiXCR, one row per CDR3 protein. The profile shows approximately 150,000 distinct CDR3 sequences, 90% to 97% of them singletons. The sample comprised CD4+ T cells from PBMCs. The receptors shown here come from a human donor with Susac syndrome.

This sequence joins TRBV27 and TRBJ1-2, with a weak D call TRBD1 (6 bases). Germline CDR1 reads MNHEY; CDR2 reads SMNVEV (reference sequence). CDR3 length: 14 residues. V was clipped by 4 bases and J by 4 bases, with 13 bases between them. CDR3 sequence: CASSSQGFGYGYTF. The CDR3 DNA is TGTGCCAGCAGTTCACAGGGTTTCGGCTATGGCTACACCTTC.

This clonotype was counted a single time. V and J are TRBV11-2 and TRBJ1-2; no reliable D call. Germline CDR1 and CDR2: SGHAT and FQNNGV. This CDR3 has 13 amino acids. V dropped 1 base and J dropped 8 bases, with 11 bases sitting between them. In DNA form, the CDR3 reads TGTGCCAGCAGCTTAGGGGTAATGGGAGGCTACACCTTC. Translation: CASSLGVMGGYTF.

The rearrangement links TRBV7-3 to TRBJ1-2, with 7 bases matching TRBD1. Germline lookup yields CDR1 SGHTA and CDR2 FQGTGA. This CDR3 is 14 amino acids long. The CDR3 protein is CDSLVETGPLGYTF. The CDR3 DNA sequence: TGTGATTCACTAGTGGAGACAGGGCCTCTTGGCTACACCTTC.

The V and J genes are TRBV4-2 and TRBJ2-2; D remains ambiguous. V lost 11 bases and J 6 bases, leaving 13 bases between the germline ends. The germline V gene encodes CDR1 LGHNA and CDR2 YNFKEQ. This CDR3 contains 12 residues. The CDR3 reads CALRFRAGELFF. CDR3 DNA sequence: TGTGCCTTGAGGTTCCGGGCCGGGGAGCTGTTTTTT.

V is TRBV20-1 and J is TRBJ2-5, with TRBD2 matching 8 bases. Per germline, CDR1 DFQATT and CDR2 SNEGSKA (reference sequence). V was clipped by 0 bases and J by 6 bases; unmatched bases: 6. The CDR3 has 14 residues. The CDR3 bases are TGCAGTGCTAGAGATCTTGATAGCGGGAAGACCCAGTACTTC. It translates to CSARDLDSGKTQYF.

CDR3 nucleotide sequence: TGTGCCAGCAGCCAAGGGTGGACCCCAATTGGGCTGACTTTC. Protein product: CASSQGWTPIGLTF. The V call is TRBV14, the J call TRBJ2-6; no clear D gene. The CDR3 sequence is 14 residues long. V shed 1 base and J shed 16 bases, with 17 bases lying between them. Per germline, CDR1 SGHDN and CDR2 FVKESK.

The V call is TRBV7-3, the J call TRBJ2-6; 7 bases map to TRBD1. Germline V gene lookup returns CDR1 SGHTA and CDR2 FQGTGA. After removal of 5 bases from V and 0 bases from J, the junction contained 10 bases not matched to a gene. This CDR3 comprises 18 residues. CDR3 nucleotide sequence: TGTGCCAGCAGCCCTAAAGGACAGGCTATCTCTGGGGCCAACGTCCTGACTTTC. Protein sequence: CASSPKGQAISGANVLTF.

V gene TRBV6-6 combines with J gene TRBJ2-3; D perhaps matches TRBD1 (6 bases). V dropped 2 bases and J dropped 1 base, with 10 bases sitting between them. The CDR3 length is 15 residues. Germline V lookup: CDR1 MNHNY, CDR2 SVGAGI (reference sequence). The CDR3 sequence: CASSYPTGRTDTQYF. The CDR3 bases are TGTGCCAGCAGTTACCCGACAGGACGCACAGATACGCAGTATTTT.

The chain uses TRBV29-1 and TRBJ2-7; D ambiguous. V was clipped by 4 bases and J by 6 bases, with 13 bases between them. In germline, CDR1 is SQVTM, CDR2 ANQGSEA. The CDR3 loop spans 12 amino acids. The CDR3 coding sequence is TGCAGCGTTGGGGCAGACCACGTCGAGCAGTACTTC. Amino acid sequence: CSVGADHVEQYF.

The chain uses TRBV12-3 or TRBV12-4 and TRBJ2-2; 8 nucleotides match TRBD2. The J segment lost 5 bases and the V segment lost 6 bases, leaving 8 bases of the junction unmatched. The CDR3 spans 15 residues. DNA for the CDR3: TGTGCCAGCAGGGGAGCGGGAGTGGGGACCGGGGAGCTGTTTTTT. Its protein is CASRGAGVGTGELFF.